Listed below are T cell receptor beta chains from one sample, sequenced in a study of blood T cell repertoires in COVID-19. Here immunoSEQ multiplex PCR was the method, and the copy in TCRdb shows in-frame clones only, minus some. Among approximately 200,000 clones listed, about four fifths were seen once. Material for sequencing was PBMCs or T cells enriched from blood (not recorded which). These TCRs come from a man in his 60s who had recovered from COVID-19. CDR3s include the opening cysteine and the closing phenylalanine or tryptophan. D genes are given only for firm matches. A clone size is listed for some rows: how often the clone was seen (once, few, many), or a class if it is expanded.

NA TRBJ2-2 TRBV2 NA CASSGEDRANTGELFF TGTGCCAGCAGTGGTGAGGACAGAGCGAACACCGGGGAGCTGTTTTTT
NA TRBJ2-3 TRBV5-5 TRBD1 CASSFSGTGGADTQYF TGTGCCAGCAGCTTCTCTGGGACAGGGGGCGCAGATACGCAGTATTTT
NA TRBJ1-1 TRBV30 NA CAWSLDSGVTEAFF TGTGCCTGGAGTCTAGACTCGGGGGTCACTGAAGCTTTCTTT
NA TRBJ1-1 TRBV7-2 TRBD1 CASSLRTGGLGTEAFF TGTGCCAGCAGCCTCAGGACAGGGGGCTTGGGGACTGAAGCTTTCTTT
few TRBJ1-3 TRBV7-8 NA CASSDDRWGQRAIYF TGTGCCAGCAGCGACGACAGGTGGGGTCAGAGGGCCATATATTTT
once TRBJ1-3 TRBV5-1 NA CASSLRTGTGNTIYF TGCGCCAGCAGCTTGAGAACAGGGACTGGAAACACCATATATTTT
NA TRBJ2-2 TRBV24-1 NA CATSDRRQTLNTGELFF TGTGCCACCAGTGATCGTCGACAGACTTTGAACACCGGGGAGCTGTTTTTT
NA TRBJ2-3 TRBV5-1 TRBD2 CASSLIAGGTDTQYF TGCGCCAGCAGCTTGATAGCGGGGGGGACAGATACGCAGTATTTT
NA TRBJ2-2 TRBV27 TRBD1 CASSLGQGMGTGELFF TGTGCCAGCAGTCTAGGACAGGGGATGGGCACCGGGGAGCTGTTTTTT
NA TRBJ2-5 TRBV29-1 TRBD1 CSVDGGTGGWETQYF TGCAGCGTTGATGGGGGGACAGGGGGCTGGGAGACCCAGTACTTC
NA TRBJ1-1 TRBV5-6 NA CASSLYRVWALNTEAFF TGTGCCAGCAGCTTATACAGGGTCTGGGCTTTGAACACTGAAGCTTTCTTT
once TRBJ1-2 TRBV11-3 NA CASSQGSGYTF TGTGCCAGCAGCCAGGGGTCTGGCTACACCTTC
NA TRBJ2-2 TRBV19 NA CASSIAGDTGELFF TGTGCCAGTAGTATTGCAGGGGACACCGGGGAGCTGTTTTTT
NA TRBJ1-1 TRBV7-6 TRBD1 CASSLLAGGGTEAFF TGTGCCAGCAGCTTACTGGCAGGGGGTGGCACTGAAGCTTTCTTT
NA TRBJ1-2 TRBV5-6 TRBD1 CASSRGQGGGYTF TGTGCCAGCAGCAGAGGACAGGGTGGTGGCTACACCTTC
once TRBJ1-3 TRBV27 NA CASRLSHSGNTIYF TGTGCCAGCAGACTCTCGCACTCTGGAAACACCATATATTTT
NA TRBJ2-3 TRBV2 NA CASSVGQTDTQYF TGTGCCAGCAGTGTCGGACAGACCGATACGCAGTATTTT
NA TRBJ2-7 TRBV7-2 NA CASSFSGYEQYF TGTGCCAGCAGCTTTTCGGGTTACGAGCAGTACTTC
NA TRBJ1-2 TRBV11-2 NA CASSHSLTGRSGYTF TGTGCCAGCAGCCATTCTCTTACAGGGCGGAGTGGCTACACCTTC
NA TRBJ2-2 TRBV9 TRBD2 CASSVSSGDTGELFF TGTGCCAGCAGCGTTAGTAGCGGGGACACCGGGGAGCTGTTTTTT
once TRBJ2-7 TRBV30 NA CAWSDERSSYEQYF TGTGCCTGGAGTGATGAGAGGTCCTCCTACGAGCAGTACTTC
once TRBJ2-7 TRBV7-2 TRBD1 CASSSRTGIYEQYF TGTGCCAGCAGCTCTAGGACAGGGATCTACGAGCAGTACTTC
NA TRBJ1-5 TRBV2 TRBD1 CASSLNRGSNQPQHF TGTGCCAGCAGTCTCAACAGGGGTAGCAATCAGCCCCAGCATTTT
NA TRBJ2-1 TRBV7-2 TRBD1 CASSPSGTESYNEQFF TGTGCCAGCAGCCCATCCGGGACAGAGTCCTACAATGAGCAGTTCTTC
NA TRBJ2-2 TRBV6-5 NA CASSLTGPTTGELFF TGTGCCAGCTCTTTAACAGGGCCCACCACCGGGGAGCTGTTTTTT
NA TRBJ1-1 TRBV15 NA CATSRVGATEAFF TGTGCCACCAGCAGAGTAGGGGCCACTGAAGCTTTCTTT
few TRBJ2-3 TRBV2 TRBD1 CAQPGRGQGQTDTQYF TGTGCCCAGCCGGGCCGGGGACAGGGACAGACAGATACGCAGTATTTT
NA TRBJ1-2 TRBV6-5 TRBD1 CASTLTGSYGYTF TGTGCCAGCACCCTGACAGGGTCGTACGGCTACACCTTC
NA TRBJ1-2 TRBV28 TRBD1 CASRLGSTGLYGYTF TGTGCCAGCCGACTCGGGTCGACAGGGTTATATGGCTACACCTTC
once TRBJ2-7 TRBV11-3 NA CASSSVGVRGSYEQYF TGTGCCAGCAGCTCAGTCGGTGTCAGGGGTTCCTACGAGCAGTACTTC
NA TRBJ2-1 TRBV12-5 NA CASARGDEQFF TGTGCTAGTGCTAGAGGTGATGAGCAGTTCTTC
NA TRBJ2-5 TRBV10-2 NA CASSDGGETQYF TGCGCCAGCAGTGATGGGGGGGAGACCCAGTACTTC
once TRBJ1-4 TRBV11-3 NA CASSLGRSEKLFF TGTGCCAGCAGCTTAGGCCGGAGTGAAAAACTGTTTTTT
many TRBJ1-2 TRBV11-3 NA CASSSGRGYGYTF TGTGCCAGCAGCTCGGGCAGGGGATATGGCTACACCTTC
NA TRBJ2-1 TRBV5-1 TRBD2 CASSPIITSGGNEQFF TGCGCCAGCAGCCCTATTATAACTAGCGGGGGGAATGAGCAGTTCTTC
NA TRBJ2-1 TRBV6-1 NA CASSEGATYNEQFF TGTGCCAGCAGTGAGGGGGCTACCTACAATGAGCAGTTCTTC
NA TRBJ2-3 TRBV5-6 TRBD2 CASSSPRGGSRLGPDTQYF TGTGCCAGCAGCTCCCCTCGCGGGGGGTCCCGCCTGGGACCAGATACGCAGTATTTT
NA TRBJ2-4 TRBV6-1 NA CASSDGRSGDIQYF TGTGCCAGCAGTGATGGACGGTCCGGGGACATTCAGTACTTC
NA TRBJ1-2 TRBV9 NA CASSVDFNYGYTF TGTGCCAGCAGCGTAGACTTTAACTATGGCTACACCTTC
once TRBJ1-1 TRBV19 TRBD1 CASSPRDRGQAEAFF TGTGCCAGTAGTCCTCGGGACAGGGGGCAGGCTGAAGCTTTCTTT
NA TRBJ1-1 TRBV20-1 NA CSASWGPTNTEAFF TGCAGTGCTAGTTGGGGGCCCACGAACACTGAAGCTTTCTTT
NA TRBJ2-2 TRBV10-3 TRBD1 CAMGRTGDTGELFF TGTGCCATGGGCCGGACAGGGGACACCGGGGAGCTGTTTTTT
NA TRBJ2-5 TRBV9 TRBD1 CASSVASQGVQETQYF TGTGCCAGCAGCGTAGCTTCTCAGGGGGTCCAAGAGACCCAGTACTTC
NA TRBJ2-3 TRBV27 TRBD2 CASSSRSGGTSTDTQYF TGTGCCAGCAGTTCACGTAGCGGGGGGACTAGCACAGATACGCAGTATTTT
few TRBJ2-7 TRBV30 TRBD1 CAWSVVRDRGREQYF TGTGCCTGGAGTGTAGTGAGGGACAGGGGGCGCGAGCAGTACTTC
once TRBJ1-1 TRBV11-2 NA CASSLGLVEADTEAFF TGTGCCAGCAGCTTAGGCCTTGTGGAAGCGGACACTGAAGCTTTCTTT
NA TRBJ2-3 TRBV7-2 NA CASSQGLTTDTQYF TGTGCCAGCAGCCAAGGACTCACCACAGATACGCAGTATTTT
NA TRBJ1-2 TRBV2 NA CASRKYVGEIVDYTF TGTGCCAGCAGGAAATATGTCGGGGAAATCGTTGACTACACCTTC
NA TRBJ2-1 TRBV6-5 TRBD1 CARVSTGAVYNEQFF TGTGCCAGGGTTTCAACAGGGGCCGTCTACAATGAGCAGTTCTTC
NA TRBJ2-1 TRBV24-1 NA CATSDFVSRGDSYNEQFF TGTGCCACCAGTGATTTTGTCTCCAGGGGGGACTCCTACAATGAGCAGTTCTTC
NA TRBJ2-7 TRBV3-1/TRBV3-2 NA CASSQVMGGEQYF TGTGCCAGCAGCCAAGTTATGGGAGGCGAGCAGTACTTC
NA TRBJ1-1 TRBV11-2 NA CASSLAGAYTEAFF TGTGCCAGCAGCTTAGCTGGGGCCTACACTGAAGCTTTCTTT